What follows is one T cell receptor (beta chain) and its context. Its cognate antigen is unknown. In the PCR, 60 Vbeta and 13 Jbeta primers were used. The assay was immunoSEQ multiplex PCR, and TCRdb's table has in-frame clones only and misses some. Its listing shows tens of thousands of clones. The data derive from a study of cytomegalovirus exposure and HLA in healthy donors. Whole-study results and caveats: Among TCR beta chains, those listed as cytomegalovirus-associated numbered about 150. Exclusion applied to some V segments, including TRBV6-2 and TRBV6-3, as they were indistinguishable.

V lost 2 bases, J lost 4 bases, and 4 bases stayed unmatched. The CDR3 contains 14 residues. The V gene's germline CDR1 is SGDLS and CDR2 YYNGEE. The sample was PBMCs. The rearrangement uses TRBV9 and TRBJ1-2, with 8 bases fitting TRBD1. This TCR came from a woman aged 40 to 50 in good health and CMV-seropositive. The CDR3 DNA is TGTGCCAGCAGCGTGAGGACAGGGACCTATGGCTACACCTTC. Amino acids: CASSVRTGTYGYTF.